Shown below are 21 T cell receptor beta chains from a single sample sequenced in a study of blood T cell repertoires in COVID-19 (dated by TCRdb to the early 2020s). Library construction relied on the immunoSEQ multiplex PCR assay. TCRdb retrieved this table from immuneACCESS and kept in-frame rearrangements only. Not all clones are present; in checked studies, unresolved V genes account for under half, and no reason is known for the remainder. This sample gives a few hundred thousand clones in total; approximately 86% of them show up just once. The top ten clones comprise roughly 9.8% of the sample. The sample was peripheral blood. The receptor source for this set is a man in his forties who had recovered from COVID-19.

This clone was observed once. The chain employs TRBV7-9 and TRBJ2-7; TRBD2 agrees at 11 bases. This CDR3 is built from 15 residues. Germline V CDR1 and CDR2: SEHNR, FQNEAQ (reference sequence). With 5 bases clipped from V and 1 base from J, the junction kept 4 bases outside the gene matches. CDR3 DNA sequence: TGTGCCAGCAGCCAGGGGACTAGCGGTTCCTACGAGCAGTACTTC. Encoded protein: CASSQGTSGSYEQYF.

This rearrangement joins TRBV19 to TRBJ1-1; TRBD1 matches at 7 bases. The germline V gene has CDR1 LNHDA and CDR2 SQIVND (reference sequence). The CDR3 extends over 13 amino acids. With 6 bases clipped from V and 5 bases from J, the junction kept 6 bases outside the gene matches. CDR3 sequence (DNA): TGTGCCAGTAGGACGACAGGGAGGACTGAAGCTTTCTTT. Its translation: CASRTTGRTEAFF.

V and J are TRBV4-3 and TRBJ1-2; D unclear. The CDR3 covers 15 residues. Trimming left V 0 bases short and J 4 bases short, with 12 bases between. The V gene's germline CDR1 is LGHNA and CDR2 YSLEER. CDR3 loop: CASSQDLGAGYGYTF. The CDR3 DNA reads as TGCGCCAGCAGCCAAGATCTGGGTGCAGGCTATGGCTACACCTTC.

The CDR3 nucleotides are TGTGCCAGCAGTGAAGGGACACCGAATTCACCCCTCCACTTT. Translating it yields CASSEGTPNSPLHF. The rearrangement uses TRBV2 and TRBJ1-6, with a tentative D call TRBD1 (5 bases). V lost 1 base, J lost 7 bases, and 8 bases lay in between. The CDR3 spans 14 residues. Germline assignment: CDR1 SNHLY and CDR2 FYNNEI.

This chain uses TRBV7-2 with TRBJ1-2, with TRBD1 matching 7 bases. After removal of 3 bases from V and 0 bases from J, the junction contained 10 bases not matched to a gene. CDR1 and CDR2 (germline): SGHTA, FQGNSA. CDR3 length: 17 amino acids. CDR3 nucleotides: TGTGCCAGCAGCTTCCGGGACAGCGAACAAGCTAACTATGGCTACACCTTC. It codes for CASSFRDSEQANYGYTF.

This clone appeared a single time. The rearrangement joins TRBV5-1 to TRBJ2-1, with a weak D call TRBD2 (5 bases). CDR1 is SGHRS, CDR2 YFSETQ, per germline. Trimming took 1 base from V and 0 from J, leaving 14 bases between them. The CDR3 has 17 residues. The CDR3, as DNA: TGCGCCAGCAGCTTGACGGCTAGCAGCAGCTCCTACAATGAGCAGTTCTTC. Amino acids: CASSLTASSSSYNEQFF.

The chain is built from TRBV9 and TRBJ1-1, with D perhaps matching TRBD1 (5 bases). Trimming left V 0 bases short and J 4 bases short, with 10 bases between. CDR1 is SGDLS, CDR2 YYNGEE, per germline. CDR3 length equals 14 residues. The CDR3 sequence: CASSVDPGPTEAFF. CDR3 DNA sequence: TGTGCCAGCAGCGTAGACCCAGGGCCCACTGAAGCTTTCTTT.

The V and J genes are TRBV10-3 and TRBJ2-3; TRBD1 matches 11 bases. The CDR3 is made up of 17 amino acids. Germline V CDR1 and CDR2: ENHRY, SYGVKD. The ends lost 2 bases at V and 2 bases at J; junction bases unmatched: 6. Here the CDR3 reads CAISEAGQGAITDTQYF. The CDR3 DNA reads TGTGCCATCAGTGAGGCAGGACAGGGGGCTATCACAGATACGCAGTATTTT.

CDR3 nucleotides: TGTGCCAGCAGCTTAGGACAGGGAGGCACAGATACGCAGTATTTT. Its protein is CASSLGQGGTDTQYF. The V call is TRBV11-3, the J call TRBJ2-3; 7 positions agree with TRBD1. CDR3 length: 15 residues. The trim removed 1 base at V and 1 base at J, leaving 2 bases unmatched. Germline loops: CDR1 SGHNT, CDR2 YENEEA.

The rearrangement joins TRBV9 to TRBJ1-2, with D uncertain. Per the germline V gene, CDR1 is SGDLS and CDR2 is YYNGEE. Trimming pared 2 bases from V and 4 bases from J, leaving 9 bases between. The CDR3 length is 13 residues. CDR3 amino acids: CASSVASGYGYTF. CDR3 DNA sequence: TGTGCCAGCAGCGTGGCTAGTGGCTATGGCTACACCTTC. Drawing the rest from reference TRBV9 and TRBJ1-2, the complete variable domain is DSGVTQTPKHLITATGQRVTLRCSPRSGDLSVYWYQQSLDQGLQFLIQYYNGEERAKGNILERFSAQQFPDLHSELNLSSLELGDSALYFCASSVASGYGYTFGSGTRLTVV.

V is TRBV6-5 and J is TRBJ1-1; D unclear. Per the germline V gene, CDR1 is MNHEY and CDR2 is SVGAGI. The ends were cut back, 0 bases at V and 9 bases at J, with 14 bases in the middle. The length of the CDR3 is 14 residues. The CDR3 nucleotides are TGTGCCAGCAGTTACTCGAAGGTCCAGGCCCAAGCTTTCTTT. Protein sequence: CASSYSKVQAQAFF.

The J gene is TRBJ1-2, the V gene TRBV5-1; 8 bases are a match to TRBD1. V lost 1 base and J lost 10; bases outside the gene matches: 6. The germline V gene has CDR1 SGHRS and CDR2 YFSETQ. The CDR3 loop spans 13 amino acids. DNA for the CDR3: TGCGCCAGCAGCTTGATATCAGGGGGCCTCTACACCTTC. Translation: CASSLISGGLYTF.

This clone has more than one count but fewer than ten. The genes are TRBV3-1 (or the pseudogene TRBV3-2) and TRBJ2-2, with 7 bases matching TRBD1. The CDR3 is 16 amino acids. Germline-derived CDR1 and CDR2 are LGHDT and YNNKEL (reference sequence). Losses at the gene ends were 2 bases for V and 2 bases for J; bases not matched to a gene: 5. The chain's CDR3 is CASSQPTGANTGELFF. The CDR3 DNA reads TGTGCCAGCAGCCAACCAACAGGGGCAAACACCGGGGAGCTGTTTTTT.

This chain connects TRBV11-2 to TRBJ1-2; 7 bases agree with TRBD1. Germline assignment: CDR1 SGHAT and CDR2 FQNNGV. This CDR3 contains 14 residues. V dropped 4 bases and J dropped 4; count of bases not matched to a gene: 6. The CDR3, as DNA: TGTGCCAGCAGCTCGATAGGGGGCGGCTATGGCTACACCTTC. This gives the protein CASSSIGGGYGYTF.

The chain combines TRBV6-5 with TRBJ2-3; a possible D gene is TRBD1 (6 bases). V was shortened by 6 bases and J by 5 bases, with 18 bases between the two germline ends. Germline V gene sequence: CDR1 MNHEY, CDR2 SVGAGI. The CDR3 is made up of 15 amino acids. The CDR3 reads CASSVGTLRGDTQYF. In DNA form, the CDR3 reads TGTGCCAGCAGCGTCGGGACACTTCGGGGAGATACGCAGTATTTT.

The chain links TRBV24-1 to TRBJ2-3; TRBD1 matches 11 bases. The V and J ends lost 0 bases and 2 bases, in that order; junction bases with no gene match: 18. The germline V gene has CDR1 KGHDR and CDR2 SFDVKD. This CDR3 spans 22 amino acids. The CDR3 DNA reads TGTGCCACCAGTGATTTGCCCCGGACAGGGGGCGGGTACTTGTCGACCACAGATACGCAGTATTTT. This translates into CATSDLPRTGGGYLSTTDTQYF.

CDR3 in amino acids: CASSLKTSRSLTDTQYF. CDR3 DNA: TGTGCCAGCAGCTTAAAGACTAGCAGATCTCTCACAGATACGCAGTATTTT. V is TRBV7-3 and J is TRBJ2-3, with 7 bases aligning to TRBD2. With V trimmed by 1 base and J by 2 bases, 9 bases remained unmatched. The CDR3 has 17 amino acids. Looked up from germline, CDR1 is SGHTA and CDR2 is FQGTGA.

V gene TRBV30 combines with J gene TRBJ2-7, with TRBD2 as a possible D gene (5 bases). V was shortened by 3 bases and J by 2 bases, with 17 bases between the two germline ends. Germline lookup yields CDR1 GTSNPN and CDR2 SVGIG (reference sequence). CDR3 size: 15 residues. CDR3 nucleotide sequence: TGTGCCTGGAGAGAAGGTCAGCGGCCTACCTACGAGCAGTACTTC. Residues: CAWREGQRPTYEQYF.

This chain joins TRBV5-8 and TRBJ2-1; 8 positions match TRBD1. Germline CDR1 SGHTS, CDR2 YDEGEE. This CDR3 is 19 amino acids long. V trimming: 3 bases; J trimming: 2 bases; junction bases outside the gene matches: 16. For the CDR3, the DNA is TGTGCCAGCAGCTCCTCGGGACAGGAATCGATTTATGCCTACAATGAGCAGTTCTTC. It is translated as CASSSSGQESIYAYNEQFF.

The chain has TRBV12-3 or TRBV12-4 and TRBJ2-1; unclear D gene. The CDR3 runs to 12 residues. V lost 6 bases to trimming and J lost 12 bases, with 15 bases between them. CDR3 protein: CASRLRGRGQFF. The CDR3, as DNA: TGTGCCAGCAGGCTGAGAGGTCGTGGGCAGTTCTTC.

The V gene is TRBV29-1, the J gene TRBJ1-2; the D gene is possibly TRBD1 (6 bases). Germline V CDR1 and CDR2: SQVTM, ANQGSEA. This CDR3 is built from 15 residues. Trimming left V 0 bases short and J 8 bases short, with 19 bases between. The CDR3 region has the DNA TGCAGCGTTGAAGATCGTGACAGGATCCGATCGGGCTACACCTTC. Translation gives CSVEDRDRIRSGYTF.